Each of the 18 T cell receptor beta chains below was sequenced from the same sample in a study of PD-1 blockade in classical Hodgkin lymphoma. Brentuximab vedotin exposure varied, and every patient relapsed after autologous stem cell transplantation. Negative selection with magnetic separation was used to purify CD4+ T cells from thawed PBMCs. Profiled with immunoSEQ multiplex PCR; TCRdb holds only in-frame clones, not every one. The data show about 23,000 clones, 84% seen once. Here the sequenced sample was CD4+ T cells from blood, taken at baseline. Receptors were obtained from a human donor with classical Hodgkin lymphoma.

The chain is built from TRBV7-9 and TRBJ2-7; D is perhaps TRBD2 (6 bases). The CDR3 spans 14 residues. Per germline, CDR1 SEHNR and CDR2 FQNEAQ (reference sequence). V was clipped by 4 bases and J by 7 bases, with 17 bases between them. CDR3 sequence: CASSSLSGGGEQYF. The CDR3 nucleotides read TGTGCCAGCAGCTCCCTATCCGGGGGAGGTGAGCAGTACTTC.

This sequence joins TRBV11-3 and TRBJ2-3; D might be TRBD1 (5 bases). CDR1 is SGHNT, CDR2 YENEEA, per germline. Trimming stripped 5 bases from V and 5 bases from J, with 8 bases between. This CDR3 is 12 amino acids long. The CDR3 nucleotides are TGTGCCAGCAGCCCCAGGGTAGATACGCAGTATTTT. This sequence encodes CASSPRVDTQYF. The entire variable domain, with the rest obtained from reference TRBV11-3 and TRBJ2-3, is as follows: EAGVVQSPRYKIIEKKQPVAFWCNPISGHNTLYWYLQNLGQGPELLIRYENEEAVDDSQLPKDRFSAERLKGVDSTLKIQPAELGDSAVYLCASSPRVDTQYFGPGTRLTVL.

This clone was counted a single time. The rearrangement joins TRBV28 to TRBJ1-2; D not certain. V was shortened by 2 bases and J by 4 bases, with 8 bases between the two germline ends. The CDR3 runs to 13 residues. Germline V gene lookup returns CDR1 MDHEN and CDR2 SYDVKM. The CDR3 DNA sequence: TGTGCCAGCAGTTTAAGCGGTGTCTATGGCTACACCTTC. Protein sequence: CASSLSGVYGYTF.

The rearrangement uses TRBV7-9 and TRBJ2-5; D remains unclear. CDR1 and CDR2 from the germline V gene are SEHNR and FQNEAQ (reference sequence). The CDR3 has 11 residues. With 7 bases removed from V and 7 bases from J, the gap between germline ends came to 10 bases. The CDR3 region is CASNSNGTQYF. The CDR3 bases are TGTGCCAGCAACTCAAATGGGACCCAGTACTTC. Full variable domain (remainder filled in from reference TRBV7-9 and TRBJ2-5): DTGVSQNPRHKITKRGQNVTFRCDPISEHNRLYWYRQTLGQGPEFLTYFQNEAQLEKSRLLSDRFSAERPKGSFSTLEIQRTEQGDSAMYLCASNSNGTQYFGPGTRLLVL.

The chain is built from TRBV19 and TRBJ1-1; D is possibly TRBD1 (5 bases). The CDR3 spans 18 residues. The V gene's germline CDR1 is LNHDA and CDR2 SQIVND (reference sequence). Trimming pared 7 bases from V and 1 base from J, leaving 25 bases between. CDR3 loop: CASMGGLGQTFSNTEAFF. In DNA form, the CDR3 reads TGTGCCAGTATGGGGGGTTTGGGGCAGACGTTCTCGAACACTGAAGCTTTCTTT.

The chain recombines TRBV2 with TRBJ2-1; D might be TRBD1 (6 bases). The CDR3 is 13 amino acids. V gave up 5 bases and J gave up 5 bases, with 10 bases separating them. The germline CDR1 and CDR2 sequences are SNHLY and FYNNEI. The CDR3 DNA follows: TGTGCCAGCAGTCCTGACAGGCACAATGAGCAGTTCTTC. This codes for CASSPDRHNEQFF.

The chain employs TRBV30 and TRBJ1-5; D unresolved. Deletions cut 2 bases from V and 6 bases from J, with 14 bases between. The CDR3 length is 14 residues. The germline V gene encodes CDR1 GTSNPN and CDR2 SVGIG (reference sequence). The CDR3 DNA reads as TGTGCCTGGAGTCGGCAGAACGGAGGTCAGCCCCAGCATTTT. Translated: CAWSRQNGGQPQHF.

This clone was detected only once. The chain has TRBV27 and TRBJ2-1, with D hard to call. In germline, CDR1 is MNHEY, CDR2 SMNVEV (reference sequence). The CDR3 is made up of 11 amino acids. The ends were cut back, 5 bases at V and 2 bases at J, with 1 base in the middle. The DNA for the CDR3 is TGTGCCAGCAGTGCCTACAATGAGCAGTTCTTC. Residues: CASSAYNEQFF.

This clone appeared a single time. V gene TRBV18 combines with J gene TRBJ1-5, with TRBD1 matching 8 bases. V was pared by 5 bases and J by 6 bases, with 3 bases of the junction left unmatched. The CDR3 loop spans 13 amino acids. Germline CDR1 KGHSH, CDR2 LQKENI. CDR3 nucleotides: TGTGCCAGCTCAGTGACAGGGGTTCAGCCCCAGCATTTT. Its protein is CASSVTGVQPQHF.

The chain is built from TRBV6-5 and TRBJ1-5; TRBD1 matches 9 bases. The CDR3 sequence is 12 residues long. V trimming: 10 bases; J trimming: 9 bases; junction bases outside the gene matches: 7. In germline, CDR1 is MNHEY, CDR2 SVGAGI. CDR3 sequence (DNA): TGTGCCATCGGGACAGGGAAAGCGCCCCAGCATTTT. The encoded protein is CAIGTGKAPQHF.

DNA of the CDR3: TGTGCCAGCAGCGTAGTGTTGTCCGGGGAGCTGTTTTTT. Amino acid sequence: CASSVVLSGELFF. V usage is TRBV9 and J usage is TRBJ2-2, with D unclear. The CDR3 totals 13 residues. In germline, CDR1 is SGDLS, CDR2 YYNGEE. V was cut by 0 bases and J by 6 bases, with 6 bases left in between.

J is TRBJ1-1 and V is TRBV5-1, with D perhaps TRBD1 (6 bases). With 2 bases removed from V and 5 bases from J, the gap between germline ends came to 13 bases. Looked up from germline, CDR1 is SGHRS and CDR2 is YFSETQ. The CDR3 contains 14 residues. The CDR3 DNA reads TGCGCCAGCAGCTTTGGGGGGCATAGGACTGAAGCTTTCTTT. It translates to CASSFGGHRTEAFF.

V is TRBV7-9 and J is TRBJ2-2, with D perhaps TRBD2 (6 bases). The germline V gene has CDR1 SEHNR and CDR2 FQNEAQ (reference sequence). V was clipped by 3 bases and J by 3 bases, with 11 bases between them. CDR3 length equals 15 residues. CDR3 in amino acids: CASSLSGLHTGELFF. The CDR3, as DNA: TGTGCCAGCAGCTTGAGCGGGCTACACACCGGGGAGCTGTTTTTT. Variable domain in full (rest from reference TRBV7-9 and TRBJ2-2): DTGVSQNPRHKITKRGQNVTFRCDPISEHNRLYWYRQTLGQGPEFLTYFQNEAQLEKSRLLSDRFSAERPKGSFSTLEIQRTEQGDSAMYLCASSLSGLHTGELFFGEGSRLTVL.

This clone was picked up one time. The chain is built from TRBV7-2 and TRBJ1-1; no firm D call. CDR3 length: 14 amino acids. V lost 2 bases to trimming and J lost 4 bases, with 11 bases between them. The germline gives CDR1 SGHTA, CDR2 FQGNSA. The CDR3 DNA follows: TGTGCCAGCAGCTTATCATGGAAGGGCACTGAAGCTTTCTTT. Protein: CASSLSWKGTEAFF.

The chain joins TRBV18 to TRBJ2-2; 8 nucleotides agree with TRBD1. In germline, CDR1 is KGHSH, CDR2 LQKENI. After removal of 3 bases from V and 0 bases from J, the junction contained 6 bases not matched to a gene. There are 17 residues in the CDR3. The CDR3 DNA follows: TGTGCCAGCTCACCCGACGGACAGGGTACGAACACCGGGGAGCTGTTTTTT. Encoded protein: CASSPDGQGTNTGELFF.

V is TRBV7-6 and J is TRBJ1-1; D ambiguous. Trimming cost V 1 base and J 2 bases, with 2 bases left between them. Germline values: CDR1 SGHVS, CDR2 FNYEAQ. The CDR3 runs to 12 residues. The CDR3 bases are TGTGCCAGCAGCTTAGTAAACACTGAAGCTTTCTTT. Protein: CASSLVNTEAFF. The entire variable domain, with the rest obtained from reference TRBV7-6 and TRBJ1-1, is as follows: GAGVSQSPRYKVTKRGQDVALRCDPISGHVSLYWYRQALGQGPEFLTYFNYEAQQDKSGLPNDRFSAERPEGSISTLTIQRTEQRDSAMYRCASSLVNTEAFFGQGTRLTVV.

As DNA, the CDR3 is TGTGCCAGCAGTTTGGACGGCTATGGCTACACCTTC. It encodes CASSLDGYGYTF. The chain links TRBV28 to TRBJ1-2; D gene ambiguous. CDR1 is MDHEN, CDR2 SYDVKM, per germline. The CDR3 length is 12 residues. V lost 3 bases to trimming and J lost 4 bases, with 6 bases between them.

The chain employs TRBV7-9 and TRBJ1-5; 8 nucleotides agree with TRBD1. The CDR3 consists of 17 residues. Germline V CDR1 and CDR2: SEHNR, FQNEAQ (reference sequence). The V and J ends lost 2 bases and 0 bases, in that order; junction bases with no gene match: 6. CDR3 in amino acids: CASSLHRGVDSNQPQHF. CDR3 bases: TGTGCCAGCAGCTTACACAGGGGGGTCGATAGCAATCAGCCCCAGCATTTT.